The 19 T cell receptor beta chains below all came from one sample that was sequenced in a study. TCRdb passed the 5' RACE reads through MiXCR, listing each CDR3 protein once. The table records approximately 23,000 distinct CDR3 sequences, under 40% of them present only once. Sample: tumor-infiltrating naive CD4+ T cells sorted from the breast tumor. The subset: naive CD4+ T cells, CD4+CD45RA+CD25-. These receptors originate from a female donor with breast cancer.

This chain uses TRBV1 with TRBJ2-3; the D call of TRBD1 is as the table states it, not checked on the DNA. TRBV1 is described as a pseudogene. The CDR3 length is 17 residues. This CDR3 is CTSSQVRDQKVTDTQYF. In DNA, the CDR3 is TGCACCAGCAGCCAAGTCCGGGACCAAAAAGTCACAGATACGCAGTATTTT.

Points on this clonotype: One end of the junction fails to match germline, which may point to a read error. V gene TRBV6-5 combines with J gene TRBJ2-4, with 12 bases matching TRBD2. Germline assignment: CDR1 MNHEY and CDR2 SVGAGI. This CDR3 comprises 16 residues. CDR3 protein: CASSRLAGDSKNTQYF. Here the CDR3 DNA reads TGTGCCAGCAGCCGACTAGCGGGAGACTCCAAAAACACTCAGTACTTC.

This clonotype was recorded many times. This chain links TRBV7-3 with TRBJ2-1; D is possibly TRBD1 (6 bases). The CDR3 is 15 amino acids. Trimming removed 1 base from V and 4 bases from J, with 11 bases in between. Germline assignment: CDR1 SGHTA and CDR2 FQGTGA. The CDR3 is CASSLKTGKYNEQFF. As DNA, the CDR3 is TGTGCCAGCAGCTTAAAAACAGGGAAATACAATGAGCAGTTCTTC.

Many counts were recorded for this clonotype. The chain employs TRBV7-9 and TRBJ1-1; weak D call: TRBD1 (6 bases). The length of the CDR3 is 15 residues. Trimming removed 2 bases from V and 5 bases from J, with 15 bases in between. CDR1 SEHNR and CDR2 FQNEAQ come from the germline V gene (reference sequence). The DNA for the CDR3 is TGTGCCAGCAGCTTACGGGGGGCGCGATATACTGAAGCTTTCTTT. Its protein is CASSLRGARYTEAFF.

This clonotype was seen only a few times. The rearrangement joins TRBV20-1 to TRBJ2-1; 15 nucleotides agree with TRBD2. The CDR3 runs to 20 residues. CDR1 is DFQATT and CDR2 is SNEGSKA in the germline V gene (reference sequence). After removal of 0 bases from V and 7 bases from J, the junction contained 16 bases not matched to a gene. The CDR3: CSARDLGLAGGPSRGNEQFF. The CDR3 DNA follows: TGCAGTGCTAGAGATTTAGGACTAGCGGGAGGGCCAAGCCGAGGAAATGAGCAGTTCTTC.

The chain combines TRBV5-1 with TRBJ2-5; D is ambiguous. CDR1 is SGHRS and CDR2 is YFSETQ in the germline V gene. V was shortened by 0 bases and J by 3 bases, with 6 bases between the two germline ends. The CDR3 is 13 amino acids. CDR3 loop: CASSLAVEETQYF. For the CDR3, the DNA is TGCGCCAGCAGCTTGGCGGTAGAAGAGACCCAGTACTTC.

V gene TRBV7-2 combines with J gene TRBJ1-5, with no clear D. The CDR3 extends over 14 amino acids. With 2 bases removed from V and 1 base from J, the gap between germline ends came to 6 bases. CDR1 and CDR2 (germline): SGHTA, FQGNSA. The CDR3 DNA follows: TGTGCCAGCAGCTTATCGTGGAGCAATCAGCCCCAGCATTTT. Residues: CASSLSWSNQPQHF.

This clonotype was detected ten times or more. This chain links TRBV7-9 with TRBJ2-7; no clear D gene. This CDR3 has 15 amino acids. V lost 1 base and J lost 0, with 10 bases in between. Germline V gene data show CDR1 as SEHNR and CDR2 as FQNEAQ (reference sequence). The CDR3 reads CASSLEGSSSYEQYF. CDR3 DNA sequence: TGTGCCAGCAGCTTAGAAGGGTCGAGCTCCTACGAGCAGTACTTC.

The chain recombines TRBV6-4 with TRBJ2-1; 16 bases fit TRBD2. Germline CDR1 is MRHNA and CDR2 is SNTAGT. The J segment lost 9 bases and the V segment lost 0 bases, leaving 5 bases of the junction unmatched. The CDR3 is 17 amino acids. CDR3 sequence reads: CASSDSAGLAGGVEQFF. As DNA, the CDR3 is TGTGCCAGCAGTGACTCTGCGGGACTAGCGGGAGGGGTTGAGCAGTTCTTC.

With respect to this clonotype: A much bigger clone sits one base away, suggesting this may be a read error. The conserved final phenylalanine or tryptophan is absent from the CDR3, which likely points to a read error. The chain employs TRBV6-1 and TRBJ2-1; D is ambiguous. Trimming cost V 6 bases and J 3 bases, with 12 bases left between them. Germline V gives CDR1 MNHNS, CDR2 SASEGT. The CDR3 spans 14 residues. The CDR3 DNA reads TGTGCCAGCAGCCTGGTGATCGGCTACAATGAGCAGTTCCTC. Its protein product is CASSLVIGYNEQFL.

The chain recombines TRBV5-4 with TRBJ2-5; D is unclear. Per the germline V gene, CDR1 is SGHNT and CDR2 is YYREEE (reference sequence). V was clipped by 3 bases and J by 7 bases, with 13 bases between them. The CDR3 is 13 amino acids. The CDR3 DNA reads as TGTGCCAGCAGCTCGGACCCTATGACGACCCAGTACTTC. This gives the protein CASSSDPMTTQYF.

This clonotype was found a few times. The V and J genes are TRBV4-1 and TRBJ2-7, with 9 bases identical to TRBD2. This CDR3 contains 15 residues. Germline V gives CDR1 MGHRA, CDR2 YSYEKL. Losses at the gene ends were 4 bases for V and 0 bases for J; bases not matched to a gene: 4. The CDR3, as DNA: TGCGCCAGCAGCCTACCGGGACTAGCCTCCTACGAGCAGTACTTC. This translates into CASSLPGLASYEQYF.

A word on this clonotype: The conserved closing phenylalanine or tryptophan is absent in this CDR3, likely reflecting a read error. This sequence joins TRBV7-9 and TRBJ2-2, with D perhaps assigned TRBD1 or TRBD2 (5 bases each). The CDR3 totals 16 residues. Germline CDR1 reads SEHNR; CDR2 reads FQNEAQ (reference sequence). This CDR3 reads CASSHWDAANTGELFI. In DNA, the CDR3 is TGTGCCAGCAGCCATTGGGACGCCGCGAACACCGGAGAGCTGTTTATT.

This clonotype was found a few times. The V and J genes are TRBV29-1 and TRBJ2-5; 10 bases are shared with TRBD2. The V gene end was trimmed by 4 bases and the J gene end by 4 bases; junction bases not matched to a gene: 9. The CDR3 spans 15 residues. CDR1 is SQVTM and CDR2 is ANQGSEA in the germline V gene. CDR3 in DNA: TGCAGCGTTGTCCTTTTAGCGGGGGGTGTAGAGACCCAGTACTTC. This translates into CSVVLLAGGVETQYF. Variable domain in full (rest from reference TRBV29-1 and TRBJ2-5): SAVISQKPSRDICQRGTSLTIQCQVDSQVTMMFWYRQQPGQSLTLIATANQGSEATYESGFVIDKFPISRPNLTFSTLTVSNMSPEDSSIYLCSVVLLAGGVETQYFGPGTRLLVL.

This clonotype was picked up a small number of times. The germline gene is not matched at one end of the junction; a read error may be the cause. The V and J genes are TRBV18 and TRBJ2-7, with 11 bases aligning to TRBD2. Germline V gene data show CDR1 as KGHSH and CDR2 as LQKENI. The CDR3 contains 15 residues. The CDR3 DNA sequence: TGTGCCAGCTCACCTACCGGGACTAGCGGCTACGAGCAGTGCTTC. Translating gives CASSPTGTSGYEQCF.

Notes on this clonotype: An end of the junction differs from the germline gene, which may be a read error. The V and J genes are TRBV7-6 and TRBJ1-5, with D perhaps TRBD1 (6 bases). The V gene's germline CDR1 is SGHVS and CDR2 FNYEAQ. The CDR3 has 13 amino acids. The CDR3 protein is CASSRDTDQPQRF. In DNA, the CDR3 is TGTGCCAGCAGCCGGGACACCGATCAGCCCCAGCGTTTT.

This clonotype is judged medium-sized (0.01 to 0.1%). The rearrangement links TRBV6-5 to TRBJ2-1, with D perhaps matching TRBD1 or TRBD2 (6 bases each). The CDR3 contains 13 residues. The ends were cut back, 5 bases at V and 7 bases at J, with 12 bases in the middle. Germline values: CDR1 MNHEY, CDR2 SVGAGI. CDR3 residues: CASSTTGRNEQFF. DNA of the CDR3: TGTGCCAGCAGTACCACAGGGAGGAATGAGCAGTTCTTC.

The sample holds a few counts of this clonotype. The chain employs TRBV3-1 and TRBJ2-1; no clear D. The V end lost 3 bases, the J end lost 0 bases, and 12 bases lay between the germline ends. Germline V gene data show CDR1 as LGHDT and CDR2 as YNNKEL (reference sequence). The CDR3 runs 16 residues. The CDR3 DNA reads TGTGCCAGCAGCCACCAAGACTGGAGCTCCTACAATGAGCAGTTCTTC. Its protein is CASSHQDWSSYNEQFF.

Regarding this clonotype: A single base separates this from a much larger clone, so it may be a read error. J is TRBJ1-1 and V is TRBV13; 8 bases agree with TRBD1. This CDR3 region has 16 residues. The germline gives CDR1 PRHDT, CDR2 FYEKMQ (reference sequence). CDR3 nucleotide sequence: TGTGCCAGCAGCCTAAGGTCCCAGCCAGGGGGCACTGTAGCTTTCTTT. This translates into CASSLRSQPGGTVAFF.